This is a list of T cell receptor beta chains from one sample in a study of blood T cell repertoires in COVID-19. Method: immunoSEQ multiplex PCR; TCRdb's copy keeps in-frame clones and lacks some. The data hold roughly 500,000 clones, with approximately 85% observed a single time. Sequenced sample: peripheral blood. The receptor source for this set is a human donor in a cohort sampled during active COVID-19. Both conserved end residues are part of each CDR3. Each record gives: V gene, J gene, D gene, clone size, CDR3 DNA, CDR3 protein. A D gene is named only where the DNA matches it firmly. Size is stated for part of the rows, as once, few or many counts, or as a class when the clone is expanded.

TRBV6-5	TRBJ2-1	TRBD2	NA	TGTGCCAGCAACGAAATAAAGCGGGGTGAGCAGTTCTTC	CASNEIKRGEQFF
TRBV19	TRBJ1-5	NA	NA	TGTGCCAGTAGTACTGCGTGGGGCAGTGGCCGCAATCAGCCCCAGCATTTT	CASSTAWGSGRNQPQHF
TRBV6-1	TRBJ2-5	NA	NA	TGTGCCAGCAGTGACCCAGGGTTACCGAGAGAGACCCAGTACTTC	CASSDPGLPRETQYF
TRBV7-9	TRBJ2-7	TRBD1	few	TGTGCCAGCAGCTTAAACCGGGACAGCTACGAGCAGTACTTC	CASSLNRDSYEQYF
TRBV9	TRBJ2-1	NA	NA	TGTGCCAGCAACCGGGGGCGGGAGAGGAATGAGCAGTTCTTC	CASNRGRERNEQFF
TRBV2	TRBJ2-2	NA	NA	TGTGCCAGCATATGGGGGCCCGCGAACACCGGGGAGCTGTTTTTT	CASIWGPANTGELFF
TRBV29-1	TRBJ2-7	NA	NA	TGCAGCGCCCAAGGATTTGGGGGCTCCGTAAGGCTCTTC	CSAQGFGGSVRLF
TRBV3-1/TRBV3-2	TRBJ2-1	NA	NA	TGTGCCAGCAGCCAAGTCCAGCGGAGATACTACAATGAGCAGTTCTTC	CASSQVQRRYYNEQFF
TRBV5-1	TRBJ1-2	NA	once	TGCGCCAGCAGCTTGGACAGCCTTGATGGCTACACCTTC	CASSLDSLDGYTF
TRBV7-3	TRBJ2-5	TRBD2	NA	TGTGCCAGCAGCCTCGGAGGGAGGGAAGGAGAGACCCAGTACTTC	CASSLGGREGETQYF
TRBV5-1	TRBJ1-2	TRBD1	few	TGCGCCAGCAGCCCCGGGACAGGAGCTAACTATGGCTACACCTTC	CASSPGTGANYGYTF
TRBV19	TRBJ2-7	TRBD1	NA	TGTGCCAGTAGTGGACAGGGGGGGAATTACGAGCAGTACTTC	CASSGQGGNYEQYF
TRBV3-1/TRBV3-2	TRBJ2-5	NA	NA	TGTGCCAGTACTAGTGCCCAAGAGACCCAGTACTTC	CASTSAQETQYF
TRBV18	TRBJ1-2	TRBD1	NA	TGTGCCAGCTCACCGACGGGACAGGTCCACTATGGCTACACCTTC	CASSPTGQVHYGYTF
TRBV21-1	TRBJ2-4	NA	NA	TGTGCCAGCAGCACTCGGGGTAGCGGGACTTCCAAAAACATTCAGTACTTC	CASSTRGSGTSKNIQYF
TRBV7-2	TRBJ2-5	NA	NA	TGTGCCAGCAGCCAGGACCACTTTAGGGGCCGAGAGACCCAGTACTTC	CASSQDHFRGRETQYF
TRBV4-1	TRBJ2-7	NA	NA	TGCGCCAGCAGCTGGGGCGGGGGCGACTCCTACGAGCAGTACTTC	CASSWGGGDSYEQYF
TRBV6-5	TRBJ2-5	TRBD1	NA	TGTGCCAGCAGTTACCAGCAGGGGGCTGGAGAGACCCAGTACTTC	CASSYQQGAGETQYF
TRBV6-5	TRBJ1-3	NA	NA	TGTGCCAGCGCATTACTCGATTCGGGAGTAGACACCATATATTTT	CASALLDSGVDTIYF
TRBV28	TRBJ2-2	TRBD2	NA	TGTGCCAGCCGGGGGGGCGGGAGTCACACCGGGGAGCTGTTTTTT	CASRGGGSHTGELFF